These 4 T cell receptor beta chains originate from one sample sequenced in a study of blood T cell repertoires in COVID-19. Some clones are missing from TCRdb's copy, which holds only in-frame ones; the method was immunoSEQ multiplex PCR. Among about 670,000 clones listed, about 87% were seen once. The sample was peripheral blood. The source of these receptors is a woman aged 18-29 years with acute or convalescent COVID-19.

This clone was counted once. In nucleotides, the CDR3 is TGTGCCACCAGTGATCGCCGGGGGAGGGTCGGCGGCTACACCTTC. As protein: CATSDRRGRVGGYTF. The chain uses TRBV24-1 and TRBJ1-2, with D perhaps matching TRBD1 (5 bases). Trimming cost V 3 bases and J 8 bases, with 18 bases left between them. From germline, CDR1 is KGHDR and CDR2 SFDVKD. The CDR3 length is 15 residues.

The chain uses TRBV11-3 and TRBJ2-1; perhaps TRBD2 as D (6 bases). Germline V gene sequence: CDR1 SGHNT, CDR2 YENEEA. V was clipped by 4 bases and J by 9 bases, with 19 bases between them. This CDR3 has 15 amino acids. The CDR3: CASSYTPGLGGEQFF. The DNA of the CDR3 is TGTGCCAGCAGCTATACACCGGGACTCGGGGGTGAGCAGTTCTTC.

The V and J genes are TRBV7-9 and TRBJ1-2; 11 nucleotides line up with TRBD1. The ends lost 2 bases at V and 7 bases at J; junction bases unmatched: 6. Germline assignment: CDR1 SEHNR and CDR2 FQNEAQ (reference sequence). The CDR3 extends over 15 amino acids. CDR3 residues: CASSLTGQGVAGYTF. The CDR3 nucleotides read TGTGCCAGCAGCTTAACGGGACAGGGGGTTGCTGGCTACACCTTC.

V is TRBV15 and J is TRBJ2-1, with TRBD2 as a possible D gene (5 bases). CDR1 is LNHNV and CDR2 is YYDKDF in the germline V gene (reference sequence). With 5 bases removed from V and 1 base from J, the gap between germline ends came to 12 bases. This CDR3 region has 15 residues. For the CDR3, the DNA is TGTGCCACCAGCCCTGGACGGGGTTCCTACAATGAGCAGTTCTTC. The encoded protein is CATSPGRGSYNEQFF.